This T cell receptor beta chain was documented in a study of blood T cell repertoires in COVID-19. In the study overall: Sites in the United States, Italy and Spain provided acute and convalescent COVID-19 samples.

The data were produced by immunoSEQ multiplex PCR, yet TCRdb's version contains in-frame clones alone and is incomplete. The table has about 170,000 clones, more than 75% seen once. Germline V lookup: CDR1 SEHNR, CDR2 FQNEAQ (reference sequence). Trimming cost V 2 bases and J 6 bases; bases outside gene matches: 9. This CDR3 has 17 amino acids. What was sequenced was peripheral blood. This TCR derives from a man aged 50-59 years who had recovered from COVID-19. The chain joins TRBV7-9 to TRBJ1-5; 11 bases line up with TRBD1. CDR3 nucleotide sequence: TGTGCCAGCAGCTTAAACGGACAGGGGGCGTATATTCAGCCCCAGCATTTT. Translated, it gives CASSLNGQGAYIQPQHF.